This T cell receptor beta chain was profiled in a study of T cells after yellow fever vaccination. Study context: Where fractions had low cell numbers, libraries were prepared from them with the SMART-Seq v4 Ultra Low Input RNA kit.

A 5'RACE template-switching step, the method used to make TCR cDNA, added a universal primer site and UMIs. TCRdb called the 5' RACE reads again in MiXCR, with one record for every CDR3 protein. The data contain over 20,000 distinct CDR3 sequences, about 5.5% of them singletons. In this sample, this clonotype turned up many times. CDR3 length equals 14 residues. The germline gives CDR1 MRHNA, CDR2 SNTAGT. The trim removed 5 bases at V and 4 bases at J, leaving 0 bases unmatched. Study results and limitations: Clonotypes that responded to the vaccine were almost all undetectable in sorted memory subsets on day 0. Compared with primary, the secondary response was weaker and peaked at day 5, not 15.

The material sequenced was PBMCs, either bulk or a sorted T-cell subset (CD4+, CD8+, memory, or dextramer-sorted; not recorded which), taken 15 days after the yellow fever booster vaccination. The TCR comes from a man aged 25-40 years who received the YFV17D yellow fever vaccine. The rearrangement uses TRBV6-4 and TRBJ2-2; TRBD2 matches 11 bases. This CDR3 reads CASSLAGGTGELFF. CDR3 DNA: TGTGCCAGCAGTCTAGCGGGAGGCACCGGGGAGCTGTTTTTT.